This T cell receptor (beta chain) appears in the sequencing data of a study of human T cells and chemical hapten exposure. Points from the study as a whole: Donors' alopecia may make their immune response differ from healthy people's. Expanded TCR sets contained significantly more large CDR3 similarity clusters than controls.

TCRdb itself ran the RACE reads through MiXCR, one entry per CDR3 protein. The repertoire includes 34,000 or so distinct CDR3 sequences, 10% of them detected once, and around 25% sits in the top ten. The time point was: pre-sensitization, week 0. Stated treatment: therapeutic diphenylcyclopropenone sensitization with weekly scalp DPC. The authors' total RNA extraction used unfractionated whole blood. With 5 bases removed from V and 4 bases from J, the gap between germline ends came to 8 bases. Germline CDR1 SQVTM, CDR2 ANQGSEA. CDR3 size: 11 residues. This clonotype was picked up many times. The antigen is not known.

This clonotype was sampled from a man in his fifties or sixties with alopecia areata. Some clones in this sample may be carry-over from other donors' samples. The chain uses TRBV29-1 and TRBJ1-2; D possibly corresponds to TRBD1 (5 bases). Sequenced material: whole blood, taken in connection with sensitization to the hapten diphenylcyclopropenone (DPC). The CDR3: CSVQGGYGYTF. The CDR3 DNA reads TGCAGCGTTCAGGGTGGCTATGGCTACACCTTC.